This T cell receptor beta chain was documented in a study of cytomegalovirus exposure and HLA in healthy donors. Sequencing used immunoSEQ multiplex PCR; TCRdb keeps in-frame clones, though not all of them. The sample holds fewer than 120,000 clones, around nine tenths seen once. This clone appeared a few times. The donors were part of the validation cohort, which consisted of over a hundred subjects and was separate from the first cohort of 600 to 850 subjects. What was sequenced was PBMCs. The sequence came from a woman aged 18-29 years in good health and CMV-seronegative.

The chain's CDR3 is CASSKGTSREQFF. CDR3 coding DNA: TGTGCCAGTAGTAAGGGGACTAGCAGAGAGCAGTTCTTC. V usage is TRBV19 and J usage is TRBJ2-1; 9 bases are shared with TRBD2. The length of the CDR3 is 13 residues. Germline V CDR1 and CDR2: LNHDA, SQIVND (reference sequence). The V gene end was trimmed by 4 bases and the J gene end by 10 bases; junction bases not matched to a gene: 5.